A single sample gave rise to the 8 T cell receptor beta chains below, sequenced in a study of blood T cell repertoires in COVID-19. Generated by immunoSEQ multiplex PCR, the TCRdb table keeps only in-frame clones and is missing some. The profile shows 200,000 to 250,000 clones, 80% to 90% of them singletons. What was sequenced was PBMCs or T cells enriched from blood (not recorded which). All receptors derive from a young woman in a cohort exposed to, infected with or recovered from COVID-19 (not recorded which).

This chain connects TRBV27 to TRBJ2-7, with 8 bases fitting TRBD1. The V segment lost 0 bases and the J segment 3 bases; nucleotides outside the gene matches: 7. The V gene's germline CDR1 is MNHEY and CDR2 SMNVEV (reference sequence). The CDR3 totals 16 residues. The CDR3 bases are TGTGCCAGCAGTTTATCCGCCCGACAGGGGTTCTACGAGCAGTACTTC. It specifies CASSLSARQGFYEQYF.

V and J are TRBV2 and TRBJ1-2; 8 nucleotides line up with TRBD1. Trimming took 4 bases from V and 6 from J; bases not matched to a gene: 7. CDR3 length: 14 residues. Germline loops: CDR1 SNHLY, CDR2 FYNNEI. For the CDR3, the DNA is TGTGCCAGCAGTGGAGGGACAGGCGGCGATGGCTACACCTTC. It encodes CASSGGTGGDGYTF. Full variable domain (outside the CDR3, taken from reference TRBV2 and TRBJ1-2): EPEVTQTPSHQVTQMGQEVILRCVPISNHLYFYWYRQILGQKVEFLVSFYNNEISEKSEIFDDQFSVERPDGSNFTLKIRSTKLEDSAMYFCASSGGTGGDGYTFGSGTRLTVV.

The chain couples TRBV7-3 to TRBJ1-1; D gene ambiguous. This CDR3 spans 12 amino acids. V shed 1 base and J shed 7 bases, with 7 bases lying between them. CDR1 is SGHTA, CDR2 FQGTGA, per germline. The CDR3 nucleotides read TGTGCCAGCAGCTTAAGGGGAGGTGAAGCTTTCTTT. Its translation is CASSLRGGEAFF.

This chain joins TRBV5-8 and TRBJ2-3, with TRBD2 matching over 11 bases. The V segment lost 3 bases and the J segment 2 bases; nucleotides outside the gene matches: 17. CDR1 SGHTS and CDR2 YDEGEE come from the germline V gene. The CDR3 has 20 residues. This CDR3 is CASSSPVGSGRVWNTDTQYF. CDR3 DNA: TGTGCCAGCAGCTCGCCTGTTGGTAGCGGGAGGGTCTGGAACACAGATACGCAGTATTTT.

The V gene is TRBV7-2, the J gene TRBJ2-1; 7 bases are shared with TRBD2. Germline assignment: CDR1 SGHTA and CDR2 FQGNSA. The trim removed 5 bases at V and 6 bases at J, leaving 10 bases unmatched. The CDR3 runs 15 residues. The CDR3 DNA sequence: TGTGCCAGCAGCCCTCGGACTAGATCGGGCAATGAGCAGTTCTTC. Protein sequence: CASSPRTRSGNEQFF.

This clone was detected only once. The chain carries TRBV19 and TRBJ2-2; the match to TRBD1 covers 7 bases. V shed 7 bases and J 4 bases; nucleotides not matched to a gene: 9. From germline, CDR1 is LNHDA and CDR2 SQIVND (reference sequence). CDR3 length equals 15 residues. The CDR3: CASTLSWTGTGELFF. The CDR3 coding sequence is TGTGCCAGTACCCTCTCATGGACAGGCACCGGGGAGCTGTTTTTT. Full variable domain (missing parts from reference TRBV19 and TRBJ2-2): DGGITQSPKYLFRKEGQNVTLSCEQNLNHDAMYWYRQDPGQGLRLIYYSQIVNDFQKGDIAEGYSVSREKKESFPLTVTSAQKNPTAFYLCASTLSWTGTGELFFGEGSRLTVL.

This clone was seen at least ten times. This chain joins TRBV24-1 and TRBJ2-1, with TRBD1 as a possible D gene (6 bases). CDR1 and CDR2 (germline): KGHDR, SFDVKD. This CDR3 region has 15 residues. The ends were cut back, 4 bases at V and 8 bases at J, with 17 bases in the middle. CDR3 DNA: TGTGCCACCAGTGACCCAGGGGCAGGAGGCGATGAGCAGTTCTTC. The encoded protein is CATSDPGAGGDEQFF.

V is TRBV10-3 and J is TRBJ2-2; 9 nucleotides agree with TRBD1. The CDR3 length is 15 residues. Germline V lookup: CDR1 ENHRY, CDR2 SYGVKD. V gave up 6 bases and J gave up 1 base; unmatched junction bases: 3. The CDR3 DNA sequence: TGTGCCATCAGCCCGGGACAGGGGAACACCGGGGAGCTGTTTTTT. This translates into CAISPGQGNTGELFF.